Below, 19 T cell receptor beta chains from the same sample are listed, as sequenced in a study of Ad26.COV2.S vaccination and SARS-CoV-2 variants. Treatment reported: 15 to 20 received Ad26.COV2.S at low or high dose, single or two shots; several received placebo; per-sample allocation not given. Sampling took place 63 days after the first vaccine or placebo injection. Clones were read by immunoSEQ multiplex PCR, and TCRdb kept only the in-frame ones, dropping some. This table has fewer than 400,000 clones, 75% to 90% appearing once. The input for sequencing was peripheral blood, taken in a trial of Ad26.COV2.S vaccine versus placebo. The receptors shown here come from a person aged 18-60 years who received the Ad26.COV2.S COVID-19 vaccine or a placebo.

The V and J genes are TRBV18 and TRBJ1-2, with 8 positions matching TRBD1. Germline CDR1 reads KGHSH; CDR2 reads LQKENI. V lost 3 bases, J lost 1 base, and 7 bases stayed unmatched. This CDR3 region has 16 residues. As DNA, the CDR3 is TGTGCCAGCTCACCGGGCAGGGGGCAACTTAACTATGGCTACACCTTC. Protein product: CASSPGRGQLNYGYTF.

The chain uses TRBV7-2 and TRBJ2-1; TRBD2 agrees at 9 bases. This CDR3 contains 17 residues. V shed 5 bases and J 2 bases; nucleotides not matched to a gene: 10. The germline gives CDR1 SGHTA, CDR2 FQGNSA. The CDR3 sequence: CASSPTHSGGPYNEQFF. The CDR3 nucleotides read TGTGCCAGCAGCCCGACCCATAGCGGGGGCCCCTACAATGAGCAGTTCTTC.

The V gene is TRBV6-4, the J gene TRBJ2-5; the D gene is possibly TRBD2 (5 bases). The CDR3 is made up of 13 amino acids. CDR1 MRHNA and CDR2 SNTAGT come from the germline V gene. The V end was cut by 0 bases, the J end by 5 bases, with 7 bases between. The CDR3, as DNA: TGTGCCAGCAGTGACTCCCCGGGGGAGACCCAGTACTTC. Translated: CASSDSPGETQYF.

The chain couples TRBV27 to TRBJ2-3; 12 bases line up with TRBD2. The CDR3 totals 17 residues. Trimming removed 2 bases from V and 7 bases from J; junction bases left unmatched: 10. CDR1 and CDR2 (germline): MNHEY, SMNVEV (reference sequence). The CDR3 reads CASSLSETSGGWNTQYF. The CDR3 DNA reads TGTGCCAGCAGTTTAAGCGAGACTAGCGGGGGTTGGAATACGCAGTATTTT.

The chain couples TRBV6-5 to TRBJ1-2, with unresolved D. CDR3 length equals 15 residues. From germline, CDR1 is MNHEY and CDR2 SVGAGI. V shed 0 bases and J shed 7 bases, with 15 bases lying between them. CDR3 residues: CASSYSSERAGGYTF. In DNA form, the CDR3 reads TGTGCCAGCAGTTACTCAAGTGAGAGGGCTGGTGGCTACACCTTC.

The chain has TRBV7-9 and TRBJ2-2; D is unclear. The V and J ends lost 4 bases and 7 bases respectively, with 7 bases between them. Germline-derived CDR1 and CDR2 are SEHNR and FQNEAQ (reference sequence). CDR3 length: 12 residues. Here the CDR3 reads CASSWRIGELFF. The CDR3 nucleotides read TGTGCCAGCAGCTGGCGGATCGGGGAGCTGTTTTTT.

This chain joins TRBV23-1 and TRBJ2-3; 9 bases map to TRBD2. TRBV23-1 is an open reading frame whose function is uncertain. V shed 4 bases, J shed 6 bases, and the junction held 17 bases outside the gene matches. CDR3 length equals 18 residues. CDR3 sequence: CASSRSRVRGGGRDTQYF. The CDR3 coding sequence is TGCGCCAGCAGTCGATCCCGCGTGCGGGGGGGCGGGCGTGATACGCAGTATTTT.

V is TRBV5-4 and J is TRBJ2-1; D tentatively fits TRBD1 or TRBD2 (6 bases each). Per the germline V gene, CDR1 is SGHNT and CDR2 is YYREEE (reference sequence). V was trimmed by 1 base and J by 4 bases, leaving 12 bases between them. The CDR3 covers 15 residues. In DNA, the CDR3 is TGTGCCAGCAGCTTGACGGGGGCCCTTTACAATGAGCAGTTCTTC. Translation gives CASSLTGALYNEQFF.

The chain links TRBV3-1 (or the pseudogene TRBV3-2) to TRBJ1-2, with D tentatively TRBD1 (6 bases). The CDR3 extends over 15 amino acids. Trimming took 2 bases from V and 5 from J, leaving 15 bases between them. The V gene's germline CDR1 is LGHDT and CDR2 YNNKEL (reference sequence). CDR3 loop: CASSQPTGHRYGYTF. The CDR3 DNA reads TGTGCCAGCAGCCAACCAACGGGACATAGATATGGCTACACCTTC.

The genes are TRBV11-2 and TRBJ2-7; possibly TRBD1 for D (6 bases). Trimming took off 2 bases at V and 5 bases at J, with 7 bases between the two ends. The germline gives CDR1 SGHAT, CDR2 FQNNGV. There are 12 residues in the CDR3. CDR3 in DNA: TGTGCCAGCAGCTTAACAGGGAACGAGCAGTACTTC. Encoded protein: CASSLTGNEQYF.

This clone showed up many times. The V call is TRBV27, the J call TRBJ1-2, with TRBD1 as a possible D gene (5 bases). The V gene lost 8 bases and the J gene lost 5 bases, with 9 bases spanning the gap. Germline CDR1 MNHEY, CDR2 SMNVEV (reference sequence). CDR3 length: 11 residues. CDR3 in amino acids: CASQQDYGYTF. For the CDR3, the DNA is TGTGCCAGCCAACAGGATTATGGCTACACCTTC.

This clone has only a few counts. The rearrangement links TRBV19 to TRBJ1-6; 11 bases fit TRBD1. CDR1 and CDR2 (germline): LNHDA, SQIVND (reference sequence). The CDR3 contains 15 residues. V trimming: 9 bases; J trimming: 4 bases; junction bases outside the gene matches: 5. For the CDR3, the DNA is TGTGCCAGCCGGACAGGGGGCTCGTATAATTCACCCCTCCACTTT. It yields the protein CASRTGGSYNSPLHF.

This clone has only one observation. The chain carries TRBV9 and TRBJ2-1; 8 bases are a match to TRBD2. The CDR3 has 15 residues. The V and J ends lost 0 bases and 7 bases, in that order; junction bases with no gene match: 6. Germline V gene lookup returns CDR1 SGDLS and CDR2 YYNGEE. The CDR3 DNA reads TGTGCCAGCAGCGTAGCGGGGGGGGCCTTTAATGAGCAGTTCTTC. Amino acid sequence: CASSVAGGAFNEQFF.

The V call is TRBV5-1, the J call TRBJ2-7; a weak D match, TRBD1 (6 bases). The V gene's germline CDR1 is SGHRS and CDR2 YFSETQ. Trimming left V 2 bases short and J 4 bases short, with 16 bases between. There are 15 residues in the CDR3. The chain's CDR3 is CASSFGGPISYEQYF. DNA for the CDR3: TGCGCCAGCAGCTTTGGGGGCCCCATATCATACGAGCAGTACTTC.

V and J are TRBV5-1 and TRBJ2-5; 12 bases fit TRBD1. The germline V gene encodes CDR1 SGHRS and CDR2 YFSETQ. The CDR3 contains 16 residues. The trim removed 4 bases at V and 3 bases at J, leaving 7 bases unmatched. CDR3 bases: TGCGCCAGCAGCCTCGGGACAGGGGGCGCCGAAGAGACCCAGTACTTC. Protein product: CASSLGTGGAEETQYF.

This sequence joins TRBV5-6 and TRBJ1-2; D not resolved. CDR1 and CDR2 (germline): SGHDT, YYEEEE. V lost 1 base and J lost 5, with 9 bases in between. The CDR3 contains 13 residues. The CDR3 sequence: CASSLNRKYGYTF. The CDR3 coding sequence is TGTGCCAGCAGCTTGAACAGAAAATATGGCTACACCTTC.

The count of this clone is one. The rearrangement joins TRBV5-1 to TRBJ2-3; D unclear. This CDR3 comprises 14 residues. The V end lost 0 bases, the J end lost 4 bases, and 9 bases lay between the germline ends. The V gene's germline CDR1 is SGHRS and CDR2 YFSETQ. The CDR3 DNA follows: TGCGCCAGCAGCTTGGACCCCCCACCAGATACGCAGTATTTT. Residues: CASSLDPPPDTQYF.

This clone was detected once. This chain links TRBV20-1 with TRBJ1-2; D not certain. Between the trimmed V and J ends, which lost 6 bases and 8 bases, there was a span of 13 bases. CDR1 and CDR2 (germline): DFQATT, SNEGSKA (reference sequence). The CDR3 has 11 residues. CDR3 nucleotide sequence: TGCAGTGCGAGGGCTTCGTGGGGCTACACCTTC. Translating gives CSARASWGYTF.

The chain uses TRBV4-3 and TRBJ2-7; no definite D call. This CDR3 region has 16 residues. Germline-derived CDR1 and CDR2 are LGHNA and YSLEER. The ends were cut back, 0 bases at V and 6 bases at J, with 18 bases in the middle. The CDR3 reads CASSQDPGSHLGEQYF. The CDR3 coding sequence is TGCGCCAGCAGCCAAGACCCCGGGTCACACCTAGGCGAGCAGTACTTC.